The source of this T cell receptor beta chain is a study of shared clonotypes between healthy human individuals. On the study more broadly: Each donor contributed plates that comprised three CD4 naive, three CD4 memory, two CD8 naive and one CD8 memory.

The protocol was immunoSEQ multiplex PCR, while the TCRdb copy is restricted to in-frame clones and leaves out a portion. The table has approximately 320,000 clones, more than 75% seen once. The V gene lost 8 bases and the J gene lost 6 bases, with 14 bases spanning the gap. Germline assignment: CDR1 SGHVS and CDR2 FQNEAQ. This CDR3 has 14 residues. This clonotype originated in a man between 18 and 35 years old in good health. Sequencing used memory CD8+ T cells sorted from blood. Documented subset: CD45RO+ cells pooled with CCR7-negative TemRA cells. The chain couples TRBV7-8 to TRBJ1-6; perhaps TRBD1 as D (6 bases). Here the CDR3 reads CASRDTGFNSPLHF. Here the CDR3 DNA reads TGTGCCAGCCGCGATACAGGGTTTAATTCACCCCTCCACTTT.